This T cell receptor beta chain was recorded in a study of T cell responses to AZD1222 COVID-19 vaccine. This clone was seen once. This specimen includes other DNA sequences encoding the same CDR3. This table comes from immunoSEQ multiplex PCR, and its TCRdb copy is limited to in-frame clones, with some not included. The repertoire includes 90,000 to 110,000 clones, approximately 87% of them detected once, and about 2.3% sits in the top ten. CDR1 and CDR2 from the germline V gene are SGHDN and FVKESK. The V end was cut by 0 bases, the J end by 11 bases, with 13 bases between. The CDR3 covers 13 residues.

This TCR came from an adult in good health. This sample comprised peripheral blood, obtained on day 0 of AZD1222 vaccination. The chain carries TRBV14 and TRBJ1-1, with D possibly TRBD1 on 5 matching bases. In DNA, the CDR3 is TGTGCCAGCAGCCAAGATAGGGGCCTGAGGGCTTTCTTT. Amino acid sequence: CASSQDRGLRAFF.